This entry describes one TCR beta chain. What it binds is unknown. The data were obtained in a study of graft-versus-host responses after intestinal transplantation. Turning to the study itself: Tacrolimus plus steroids were given to all recipients for approximately three years, preceded by anti-thymocyte globulin induction.

The CDR3 runs to 14 residues. V was cut by 3 bases and J by 4 bases, with 13 bases left in between. CDR1 and CDR2 (germline): MNHEY, SMNVEV (reference sequence). The graft tissue was processed, and this released both intraepithelial and lamina propria lymphocytes. The study's findings and limits: Graft-donor T cell macrochimerism coincided with high graft-versus-host to host-versus-graft clonal ratios in allografts. GvH clones were identified in recipient marrow, with some first appearing in ileum or blood. The highest levels of circulating GvH clones went along with early declines in HvG clones after transplant.

This table comes from immunoSEQ multiplex PCR, and its TCRdb copy is limited to in-frame clones, with some not included. Among around 35,000 clones listed, about nine tenths were seen once. Sample: ileum tissue, taken roughly 200 days after intestinal transplant. The sequence was collected from a human patient who received an intestinal transplant, so some T cells may come from the graft donor. The chain is built from TRBV27 and TRBJ2-7; D is uncertain. Here the CDR3 reads CASSFGTGGYEQYF. The CDR3 nucleotides are TGTGCCAGCAGTTTCGGTACGGGCGGATACGAGCAGTACTTC.